The rows below give T cell receptor beta chains drawn from one sample of a study of blood T cell repertoires in COVID-19. The method was immunoSEQ multiplex PCR; TCRdb's version includes in-frame clones alone and lacks a portion of them. The data hold approximately 190,000 clones, with roughly 80% observed a single time. Sequencing used peripheral blood. The source of these receptors is a man aged 60 to 75 with acute or convalescent COVID-19. Each CDR3 is given with its conserved first and last residue. The order of the fields is J gene, V gene, D gene, clone size, CDR3 DNA, CDR3 protein. A D gene is named only where the DNA matches it firmly. Size tells how often a clone was seen (once, few, many) or the class of an expanded clone, and some rows leave it out.

>TRBJ1-2|TRBV7-6|TRBD1|NA
TGTGCCAGCAGCCCGGGACAGGGTGGAGGCTACACCTTC
CASSPGQGGGYTF
>TRBJ2-1|TRBV27|NA|once
TGTGCCAGCAGTTTATCGAGGGTAGGGTCGAATGAGCAGTTCTTC
CASSLSRVGSNEQFF
>TRBJ1-5|TRBV15|NA|NA
TGTGCCACCAGCAGAGATGGTTGGAGTCAGCCCCAGCATTTT
CATSRDGWSQPQHF
>TRBJ1-2|TRBV24-1|TRBD1|NA
TGTGCCACCAGTGAAGGGCGACAGGGGGGTGAGGGCTACACCTTC
CATSEGRQGGEGYTF
>TRBJ2-2|TRBV24-1|NA|NA
TGTGCCACCGGCCGTCCCTCAGGGACCGGGGAGCTGTTTTTT
CATGRPSGTGELFF
>TRBJ1-2|TRBV5-6|NA|NA
TGTGCCAGCAGTCCCTCGGGAGGGTTGTATGGCTACACCTTC
CASSPSGGLYGYTF
>TRBJ2-3|TRBV2|TRBD2|few
TGTGCCAGCAGACCGACTAGCGGGATAGTCACAGATACGCAGTATTTT
CASRPTSGIVTDTQYF
>TRBJ2-1|TRBV6-4|TRBD2|NA
TGTGCCAGCAGCGGATCAGCGGGGGGGCGGAATGAGCAGTTCTTC
CASSGSAGGRNEQFF
>TRBJ2-2|TRBV11-1|TRBD2|once
TGTGCCAGCAGCCCGATAGCGGGGTCCGGGGAGCTGTTTTTT
CASSPIAGSGELFF
>TRBJ1-2|TRBV6-5|NA|NA
TGTGCCAGCACCGTTACAGCTAACTATGGCTACACCTTC
CASTVTANYGYTF